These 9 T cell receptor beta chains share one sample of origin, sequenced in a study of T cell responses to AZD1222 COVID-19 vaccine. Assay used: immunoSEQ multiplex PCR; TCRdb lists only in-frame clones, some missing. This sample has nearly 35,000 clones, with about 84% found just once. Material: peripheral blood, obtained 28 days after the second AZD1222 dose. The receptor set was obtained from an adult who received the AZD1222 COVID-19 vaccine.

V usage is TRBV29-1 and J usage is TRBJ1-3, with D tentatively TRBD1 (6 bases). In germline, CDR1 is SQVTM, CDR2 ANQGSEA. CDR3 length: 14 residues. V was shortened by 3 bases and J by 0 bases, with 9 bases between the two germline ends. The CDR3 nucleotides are TGCAGCGTTGAGACAGGCGACTCTGGAAACACCATATATTTT. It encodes CSVETGDSGNTIYF.

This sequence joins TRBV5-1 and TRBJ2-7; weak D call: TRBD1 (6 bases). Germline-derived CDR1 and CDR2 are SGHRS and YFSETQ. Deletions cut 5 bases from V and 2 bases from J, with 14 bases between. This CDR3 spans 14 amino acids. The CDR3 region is CASREQGTTYEQYF. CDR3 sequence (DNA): TGCGCCAGCAGGGAACAGGGTACTACCTACGAGCAGTACTTC.

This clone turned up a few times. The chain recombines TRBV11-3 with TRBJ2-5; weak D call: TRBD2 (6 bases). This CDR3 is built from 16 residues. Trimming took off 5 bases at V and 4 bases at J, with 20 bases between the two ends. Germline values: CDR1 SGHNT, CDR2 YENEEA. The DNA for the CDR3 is TGTGCCAGCAGCCGATATGAACAGACTAGAGGAGAGACCCAGTACTTC. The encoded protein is CASSRYEQTRGETQYF.

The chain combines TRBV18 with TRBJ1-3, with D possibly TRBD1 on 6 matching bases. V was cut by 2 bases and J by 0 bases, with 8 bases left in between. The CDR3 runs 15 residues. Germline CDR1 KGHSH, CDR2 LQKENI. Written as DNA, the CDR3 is TGTGCCAGCTCACCAGGGACAAGCTCTGGAAACACCATATATTTT. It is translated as CASSPGTSSGNTIYF. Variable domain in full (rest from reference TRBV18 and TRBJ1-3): NAGVMQNPRHLVRRRGQEARLRCSPMKGHSHVYWYRQLPEEGLKFMVYLQKENIIDESGMPKERFSAEFPKEGPSILRIQQVVRGDSAAYFCASSPGTSSGNTIYFGEGSWLTVV.

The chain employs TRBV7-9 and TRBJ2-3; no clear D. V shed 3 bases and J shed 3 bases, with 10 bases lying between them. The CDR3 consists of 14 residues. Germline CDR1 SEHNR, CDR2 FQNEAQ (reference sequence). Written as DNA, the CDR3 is TGTGCCAGCAGCTTTGGTCTCGGGACAGATACGCAGTATTTT. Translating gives CASSFGLGTDTQYF. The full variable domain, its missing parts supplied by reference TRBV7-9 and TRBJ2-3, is DTGVSQNPRHKITKRGQNVTFRCDPISEHNRLYWYRQTLGQGPEFLTYFQNEAQLEKSRLLSDRFSAERPKGSFSTLEIQRTEQGDSAMYLCASSFGLGTDTQYFGPGTRLTVL.

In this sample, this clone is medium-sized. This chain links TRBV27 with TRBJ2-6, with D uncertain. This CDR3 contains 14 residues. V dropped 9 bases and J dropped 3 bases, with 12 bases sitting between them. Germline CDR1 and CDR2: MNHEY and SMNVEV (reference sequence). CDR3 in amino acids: CASRYLGGANVLTF. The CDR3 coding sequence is TGTGCCAGTCGGTACTTAGGTGGGGCCAACGTCCTGACTTTC.

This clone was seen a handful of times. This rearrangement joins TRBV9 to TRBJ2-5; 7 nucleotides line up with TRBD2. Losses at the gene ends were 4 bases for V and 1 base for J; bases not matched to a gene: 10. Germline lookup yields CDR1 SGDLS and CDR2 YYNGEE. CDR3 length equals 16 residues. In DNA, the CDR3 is TGTGCCAGCAGCACCCCCGGGGAGGGACCCCAAGAGACCCAGTACTTC. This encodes CASSTPGEGPQETQYF.

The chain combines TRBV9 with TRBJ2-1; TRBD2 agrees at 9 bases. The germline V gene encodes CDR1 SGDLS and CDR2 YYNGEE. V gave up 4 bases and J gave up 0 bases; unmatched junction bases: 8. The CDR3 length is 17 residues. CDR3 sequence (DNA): TGTGCCAGCAGCACAGAGGTTAGCGGGAGCTCCTACAATGAGCAGTTCTTC. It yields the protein CASSTEVSGSSYNEQFF. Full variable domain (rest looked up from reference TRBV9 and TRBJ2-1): DSGVTQTPKHLITATGQRVTLRCSPRSGDLSVYWYQQSLDQGLQFLIQYYNGEERAKGNILERFSAQQFPDLHSELNLSSLELGDSALYFCASSTEVSGSSYNEQFFGPGTRLTVL.

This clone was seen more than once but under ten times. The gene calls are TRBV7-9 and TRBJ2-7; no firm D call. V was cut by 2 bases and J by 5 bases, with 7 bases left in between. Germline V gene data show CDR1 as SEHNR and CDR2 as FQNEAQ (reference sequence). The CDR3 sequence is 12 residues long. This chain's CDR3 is CASSLSGNEQYF. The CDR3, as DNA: TGTGCCAGCAGCTTATCAGGTAACGAGCAGTACTTC.